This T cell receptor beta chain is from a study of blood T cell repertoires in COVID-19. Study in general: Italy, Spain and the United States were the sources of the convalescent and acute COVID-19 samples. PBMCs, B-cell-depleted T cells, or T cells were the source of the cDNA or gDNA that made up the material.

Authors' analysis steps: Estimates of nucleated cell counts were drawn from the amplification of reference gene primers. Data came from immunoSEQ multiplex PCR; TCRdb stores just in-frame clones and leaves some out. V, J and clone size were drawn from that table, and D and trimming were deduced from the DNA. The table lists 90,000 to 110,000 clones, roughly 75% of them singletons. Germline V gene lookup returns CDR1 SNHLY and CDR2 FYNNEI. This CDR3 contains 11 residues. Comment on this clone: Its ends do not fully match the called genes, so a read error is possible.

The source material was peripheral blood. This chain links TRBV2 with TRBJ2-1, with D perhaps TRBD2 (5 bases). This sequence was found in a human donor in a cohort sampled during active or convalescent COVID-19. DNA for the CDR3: TGTGCCAGCAGTGAAAGAGACGGGAAACTCTTC. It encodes CASSERDGKLF.